A single TCR beta chain is shown here with its context. Its matching antigen is unknown. This record comes from a study of long-term antiretroviral therapy in people with HIV. Study results and limitations: Therapy changes, viral resistance and ART adherence were not documented in the available data.

HIV-positive participants all received treatment in the United States. The run of the v3.0 immunoSEQ assay was at survey level. Target depth was about 40,000-50,000 T-cell genomes per sample. The assay was immunoSEQ multiplex PCR, and TCRdb's table has in-frame clones only and misses some. The sample lists 20,000 to 25,000 clones, about 85% occurring once. This CDR3 contains 14 residues. CDR1 is MDHEN and CDR2 is SYDVKM in the germline V gene. The J segment lost 6 bases and the V segment lost 3 bases, leaving 5 bases of the junction unmatched. The chain is built from TRBV28 and TRBJ2-7; TRBD2 matches 10 bases. This clonotype was obtained from a middle-aged man with HIV. This material consisted of unsorted PBMCs, taken 1.6 years after starting antiretroviral therapy. CDR3 residues: CASSLLAGVREQYF. For the CDR3, the DNA is TGTGCCAGCAGTTTGCTAGCGGGAGTTCGCGAGCAGTACTTC.